This T cell receptor beta chain was captured by sequencing in a study of beta chain features in type 1 diabetes. The CDR3 is 16 residues long. CDR1 is SGHRS, CDR2 YFSETQ, per germline. The V segment lost 0 bases and the J segment 7 bases; nucleotides outside the gene matches: 4. Expressed TCRB transcripts were sequenced because the entire RNA isolate underwent reverse transcription. Only in-frame clones appear in the TCRdb table, and some are missing; sequencing was by immunoSEQ multiplex PCR. The table shows nearly 250,000 clones, with roughly 70% occurring only once. CD45RO/CCR7/CD25/CD127/CD95/CD27 staining was used to isolate CD4+ naive, central memory, regulatory and stem cell-like memory cells by sorting.

The clonotype comes from a man aged 25-40 years in good health. Sequencing input: naive CD4+ T cells from blood. This chain links TRBV5-1 with TRBJ1-6; 10 nucleotides line up with TRBD1. The CDR3 DNA reads as TGCGCCAGCAGCTTGGCCGGGGACAGGGGCAATTCACCCCTCCACTTT. Translation: CASSLAGDRGNSPLHF.